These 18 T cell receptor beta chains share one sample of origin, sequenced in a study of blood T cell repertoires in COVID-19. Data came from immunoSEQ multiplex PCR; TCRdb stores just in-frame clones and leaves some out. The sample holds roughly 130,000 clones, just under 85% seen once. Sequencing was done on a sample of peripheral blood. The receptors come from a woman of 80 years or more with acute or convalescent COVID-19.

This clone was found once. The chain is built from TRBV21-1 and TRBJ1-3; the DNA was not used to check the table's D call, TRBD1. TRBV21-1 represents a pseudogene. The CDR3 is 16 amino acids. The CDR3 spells CASSPGRGYSGNTIYF. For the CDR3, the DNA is TGTGCCAGCAGCCCCGGCAGGGGCTACTCTGGAAACACCATATATTTT.

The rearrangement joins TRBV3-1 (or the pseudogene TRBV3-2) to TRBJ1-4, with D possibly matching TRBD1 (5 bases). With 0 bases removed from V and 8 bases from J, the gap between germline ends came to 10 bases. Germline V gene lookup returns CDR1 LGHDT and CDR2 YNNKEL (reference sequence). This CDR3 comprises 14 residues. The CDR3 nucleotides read TGTGCCAGCAGCCAAGATGTCCCAGGGGAAAAACTGTTTTTT. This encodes CASSQDVPGEKLFF.

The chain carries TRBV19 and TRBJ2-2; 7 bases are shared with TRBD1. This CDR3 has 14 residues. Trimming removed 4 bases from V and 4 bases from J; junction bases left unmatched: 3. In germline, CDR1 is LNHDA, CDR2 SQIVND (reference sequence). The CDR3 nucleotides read TGTGCCAGTAGTAGGGGGACAGCCACCGGGGAGCTGTTTTTT. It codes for CASSRGTATGELFF.

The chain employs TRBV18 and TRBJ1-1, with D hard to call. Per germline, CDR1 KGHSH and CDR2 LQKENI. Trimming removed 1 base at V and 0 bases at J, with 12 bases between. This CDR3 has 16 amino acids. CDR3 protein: CASSPLFAGMNTEAFF. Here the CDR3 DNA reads TGTGCCAGCTCACCACTATTCGCCGGGATGAACACTGAAGCTTTCTTT.

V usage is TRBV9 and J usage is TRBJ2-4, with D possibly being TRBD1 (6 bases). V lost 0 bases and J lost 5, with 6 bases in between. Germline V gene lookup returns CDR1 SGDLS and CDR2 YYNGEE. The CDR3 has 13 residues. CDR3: CASSVGTENIQYF. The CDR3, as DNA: TGTGCCAGCAGCGTAGGGACAGAAAACATTCAGTACTTC.

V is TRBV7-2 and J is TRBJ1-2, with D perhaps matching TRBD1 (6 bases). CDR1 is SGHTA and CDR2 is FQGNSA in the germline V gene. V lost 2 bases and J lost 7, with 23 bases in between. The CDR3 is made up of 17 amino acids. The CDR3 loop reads CASSLRSGDTALGGYTF. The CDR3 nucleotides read TGTGCCAGCAGCTTAAGGTCAGGGGACACCGCCCTCGGTGGCTACACCTTC. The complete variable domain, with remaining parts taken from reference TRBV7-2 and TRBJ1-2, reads GAGVSQSPSNKVTEKGKDVELRCDPISGHTALYWYRQSLGQGLEFLIYFQGNSAPDKSGLPSDRFSAERTGGSVSTLTIQRTQQEDSAVYLCASSLRSGDTALGGYTFGSGTRLTVV.

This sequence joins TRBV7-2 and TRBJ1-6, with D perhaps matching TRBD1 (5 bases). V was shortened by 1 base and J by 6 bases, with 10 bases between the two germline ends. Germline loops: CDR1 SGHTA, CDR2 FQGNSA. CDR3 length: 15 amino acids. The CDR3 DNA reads TGTGCCAGCAGCTTAGGGGGGGGACCTAATTCACCCCTCCACTTT. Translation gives CASSLGGGPNSPLHF.

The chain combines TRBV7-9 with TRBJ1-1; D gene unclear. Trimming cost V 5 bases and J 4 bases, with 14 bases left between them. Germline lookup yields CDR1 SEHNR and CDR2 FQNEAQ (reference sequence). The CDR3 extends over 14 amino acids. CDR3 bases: TGTGCCAGCAGCACCCCGGGGTTGAGCACTGAAGCTTTCTTT. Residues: CASSTPGLSTEAFF.

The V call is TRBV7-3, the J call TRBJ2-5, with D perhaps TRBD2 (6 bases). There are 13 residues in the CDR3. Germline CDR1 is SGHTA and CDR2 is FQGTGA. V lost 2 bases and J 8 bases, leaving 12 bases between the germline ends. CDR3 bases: TGTGCCAGCAGCTTAGAACAGCGGGCCACCCAGTACTTC. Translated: CASSLEQRATQYF.

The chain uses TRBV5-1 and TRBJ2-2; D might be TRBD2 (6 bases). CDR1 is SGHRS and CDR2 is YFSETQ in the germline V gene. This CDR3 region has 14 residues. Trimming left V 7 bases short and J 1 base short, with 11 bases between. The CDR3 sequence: CASLGGGNTGELFF. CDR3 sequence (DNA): TGCGCCAGCCTTGGGGGAGGGAACACCGGGGAGCTGTTTTTT.

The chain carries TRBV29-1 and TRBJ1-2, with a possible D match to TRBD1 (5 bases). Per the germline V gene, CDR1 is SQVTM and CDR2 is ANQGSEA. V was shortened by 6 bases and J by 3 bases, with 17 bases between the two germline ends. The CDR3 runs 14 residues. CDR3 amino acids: CSVRAGRDYYGYTF. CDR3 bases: TGCAGCGTCCGGGCGGGCAGGGACTACTATGGCTACACCTTC.

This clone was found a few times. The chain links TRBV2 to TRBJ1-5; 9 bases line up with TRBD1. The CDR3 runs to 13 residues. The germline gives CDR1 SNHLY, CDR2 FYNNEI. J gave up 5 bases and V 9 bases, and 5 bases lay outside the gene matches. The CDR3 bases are TGTGCCAGTGGACAGGGGATGGATCAGCCCCAGCATTTT. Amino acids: CASGQGMDQPQHF.

CDR3 amino acids: CASSIDLSGVQPQHF. The CDR3 nucleotides read TGTGCCAGTAGTATAGATCTGTCCGGGGTCCAGCCCCAGCATTTT. The V gene is TRBV19, the J gene TRBJ1-5; D is unresolved. From germline, CDR1 is LNHDA and CDR2 SQIVND (reference sequence). The ends were cut back, 0 bases at V and 7 bases at J, with 13 bases in the middle. The CDR3 sequence is 15 residues long.

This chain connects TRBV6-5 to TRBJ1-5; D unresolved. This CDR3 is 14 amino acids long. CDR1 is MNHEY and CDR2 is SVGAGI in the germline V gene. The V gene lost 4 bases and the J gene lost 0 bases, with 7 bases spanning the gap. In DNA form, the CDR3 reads TGTGCCAGCAGTTCCGCAGTTAGCAATCAGCCCCAGCATTTT. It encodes CASSSAVSNQPQHF.

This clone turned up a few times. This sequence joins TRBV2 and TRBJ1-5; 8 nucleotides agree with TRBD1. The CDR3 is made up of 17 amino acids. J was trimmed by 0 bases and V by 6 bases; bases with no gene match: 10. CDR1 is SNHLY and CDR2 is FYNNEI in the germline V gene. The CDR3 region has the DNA TGTGCCAGCAGGCCCGGGACAGGTACTTATAGCAATCAGCCCCAGCATTTT. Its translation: CASRPGTGTYSNQPQHF.

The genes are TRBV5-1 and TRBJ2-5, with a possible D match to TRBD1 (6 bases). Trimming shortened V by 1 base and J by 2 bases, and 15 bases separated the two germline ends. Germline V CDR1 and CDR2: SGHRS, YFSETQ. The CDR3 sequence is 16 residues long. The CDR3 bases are TGCGCCAGCAGCTTGTATATGGGGGCCGTGCAAGAGACCCAGTACTTC. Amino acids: CASSLYMGAVQETQYF.

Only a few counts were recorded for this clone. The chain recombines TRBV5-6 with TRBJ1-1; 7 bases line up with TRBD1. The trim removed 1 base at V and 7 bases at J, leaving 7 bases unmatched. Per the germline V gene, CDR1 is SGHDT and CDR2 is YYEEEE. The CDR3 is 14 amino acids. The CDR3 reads CASSLFNRGDEAFF. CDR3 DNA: TGTGCCAGCAGCTTGTTTAACAGGGGTGATGAAGCTTTCTTT.

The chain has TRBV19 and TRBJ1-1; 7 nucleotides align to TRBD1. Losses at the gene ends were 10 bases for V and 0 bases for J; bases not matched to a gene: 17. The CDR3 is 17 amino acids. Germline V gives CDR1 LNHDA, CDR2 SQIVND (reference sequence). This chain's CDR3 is CATGGVAGGSMNTEAFF. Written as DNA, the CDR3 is TGTGCCACAGGAGGGGTGGCAGGGGGATCCATGAACACTGAAGCTTTCTTT.